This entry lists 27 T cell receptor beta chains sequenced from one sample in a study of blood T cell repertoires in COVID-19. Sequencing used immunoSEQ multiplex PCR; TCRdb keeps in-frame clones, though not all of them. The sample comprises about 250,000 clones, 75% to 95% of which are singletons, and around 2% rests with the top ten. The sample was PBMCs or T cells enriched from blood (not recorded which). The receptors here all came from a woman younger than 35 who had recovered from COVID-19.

As DNA, the CDR3 is TGTGCCAGCAGCCATGGGACTAGCGGGAGGACAGATACGCAGTATTTT. Translating it yields CASSHGTSGRTDTQYF. This chain links TRBV7-4 with TRBJ2-3; 15 positions match TRBD2. This CDR3 is 16 amino acids long. In germline, CDR1 is SGHVT, CDR2 SQSDAQ. The trim removed 5 bases at V and 3 bases at J, leaving 3 bases unmatched.

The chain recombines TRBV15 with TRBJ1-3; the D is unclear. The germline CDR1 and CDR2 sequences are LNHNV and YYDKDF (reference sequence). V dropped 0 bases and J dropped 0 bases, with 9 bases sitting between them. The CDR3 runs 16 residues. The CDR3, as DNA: TGTGCCACCAGCAGAGATCATCCAGGCTCTGGAAACACCATATATTTT. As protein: CATSRDHPGSGNTIYF.

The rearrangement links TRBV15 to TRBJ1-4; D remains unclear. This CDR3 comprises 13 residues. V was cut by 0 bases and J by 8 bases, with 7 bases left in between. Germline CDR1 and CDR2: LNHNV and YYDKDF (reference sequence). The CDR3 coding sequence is TGTGCCACCAGCAGAGATACATCAGAAAAACTGTTTTTT. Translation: CATSRDTSEKLFF.

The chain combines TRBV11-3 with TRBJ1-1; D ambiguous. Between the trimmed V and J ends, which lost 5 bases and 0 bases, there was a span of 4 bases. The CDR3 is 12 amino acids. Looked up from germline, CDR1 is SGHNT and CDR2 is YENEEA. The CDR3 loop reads CASSIMNTEAFF. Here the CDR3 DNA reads TGTGCCAGCAGCATTATGAACACTGAAGCTTTCTTT.

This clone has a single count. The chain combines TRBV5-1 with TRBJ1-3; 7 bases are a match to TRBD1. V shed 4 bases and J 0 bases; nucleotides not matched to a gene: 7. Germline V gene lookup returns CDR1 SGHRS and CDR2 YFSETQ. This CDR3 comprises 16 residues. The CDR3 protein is CASSPRGQTSGNTIYF. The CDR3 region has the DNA TGCGCCAGCAGCCCTCGGGGACAGACCTCTGGAAACACCATATATTTT. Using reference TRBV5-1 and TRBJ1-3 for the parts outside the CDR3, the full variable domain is KAGVTQTPRYLIKTRGQQVTLSCSPISGHRSVSWYQQTPGQGLQFLFEYFSETQRNKGNFPGRFSGRQFSNSRSEMNVSTLELGDSALYLCASSPRGQTSGNTIYFGEGSWLTVV.

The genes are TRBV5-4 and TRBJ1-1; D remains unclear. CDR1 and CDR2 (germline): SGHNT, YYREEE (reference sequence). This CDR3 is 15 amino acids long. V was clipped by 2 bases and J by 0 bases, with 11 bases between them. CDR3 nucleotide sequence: TGTGCCAGCAGCTTAGCCAGGCCCATGAACACTGAAGCTTTCTTT. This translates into CASSLARPMNTEAFF.

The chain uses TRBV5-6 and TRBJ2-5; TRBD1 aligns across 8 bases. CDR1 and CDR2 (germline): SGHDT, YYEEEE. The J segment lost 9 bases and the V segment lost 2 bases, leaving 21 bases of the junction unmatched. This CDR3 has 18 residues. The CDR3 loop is CASSLIRGTGILLSAQYF. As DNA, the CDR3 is TGTGCCAGCAGCTTAATTCGGGGGACAGGTATACTTTTATCGGCCCAGTACTTC.

The chain's CDR3 is CASSLAAGGGPGELFF. For the CDR3, the DNA is TGCGCCAGCAGCTTGGCAGCGGGAGGGGGCCCCGGGGAGCTGTTTTTT. The V gene is TRBV5-1, the J gene TRBJ2-2, with 10 bases lining up with TRBD2. This CDR3 region has 16 residues. The V gene's germline CDR1 is SGHRS and CDR2 YFSETQ. With 0 bases clipped from V and 6 bases from J, the junction kept 5 bases outside the gene matches.

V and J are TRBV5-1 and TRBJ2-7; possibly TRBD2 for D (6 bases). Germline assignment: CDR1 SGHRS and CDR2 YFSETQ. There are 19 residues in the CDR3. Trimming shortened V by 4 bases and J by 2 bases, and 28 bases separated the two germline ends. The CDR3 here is CASSRKGTEGSIATYEQYF. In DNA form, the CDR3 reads TGCGCCAGCAGCAGGAAGGGGACGGAGGGCTCCATCGCAACCTACGAGCAGTACTTC.

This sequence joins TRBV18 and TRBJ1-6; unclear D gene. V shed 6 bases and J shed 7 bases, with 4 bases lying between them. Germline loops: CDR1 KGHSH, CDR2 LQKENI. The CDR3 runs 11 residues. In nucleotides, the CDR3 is TGTGCCAGCTCCCAAAATTCACCCCTCCACTTT. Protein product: CASSQNSPLHF.

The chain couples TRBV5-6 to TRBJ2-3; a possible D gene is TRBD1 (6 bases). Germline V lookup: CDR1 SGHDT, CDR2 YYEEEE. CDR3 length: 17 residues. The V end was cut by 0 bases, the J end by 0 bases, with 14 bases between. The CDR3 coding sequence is TGTGCCAGCAGCTTGGCCCTGGACAGCCAGAGCACAGATACGCAGTATTTT. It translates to CASSLALDSQSTDTQYF.

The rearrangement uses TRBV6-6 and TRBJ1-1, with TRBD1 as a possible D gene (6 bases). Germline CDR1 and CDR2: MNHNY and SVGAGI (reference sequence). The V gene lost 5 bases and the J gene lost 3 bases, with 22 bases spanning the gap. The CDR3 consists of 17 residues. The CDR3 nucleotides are TGTGCCAGCAGTCGTCCTACAGGGTTCCCCTCCCACACTGAAGCTTTCTTT. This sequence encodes CASSRPTGFPSHTEAFF.

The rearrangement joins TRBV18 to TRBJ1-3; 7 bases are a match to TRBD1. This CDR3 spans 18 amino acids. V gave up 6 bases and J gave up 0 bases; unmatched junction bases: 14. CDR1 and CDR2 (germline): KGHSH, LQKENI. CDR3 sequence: CASSQDRPLTYSGNTIYF. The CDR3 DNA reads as TGTGCCAGCTCTCAGGACAGGCCTCTTACCTACTCTGGAAACACCATATATTTT. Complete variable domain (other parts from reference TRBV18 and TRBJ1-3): NAGVMQNPRHLVRRRGQEARLRCSPMKGHSHVYWYRQLPEEGLKFMVYLQKENIIDESGMPKERFSAEFPKEGPSILRIQQVVRGDSAAYFCASSQDRPLTYSGNTIYFGEGSWLTVV.

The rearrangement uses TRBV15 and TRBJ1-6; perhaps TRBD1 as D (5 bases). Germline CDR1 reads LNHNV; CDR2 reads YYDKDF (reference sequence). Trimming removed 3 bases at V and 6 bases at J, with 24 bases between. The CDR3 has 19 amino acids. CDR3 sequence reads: CATSSRTGQGIGSNSPLHF. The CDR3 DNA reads TGTGCCACCAGCAGTCGGACCGGGCAGGGTATCGGATCTAATTCACCCCTCCACTTT.

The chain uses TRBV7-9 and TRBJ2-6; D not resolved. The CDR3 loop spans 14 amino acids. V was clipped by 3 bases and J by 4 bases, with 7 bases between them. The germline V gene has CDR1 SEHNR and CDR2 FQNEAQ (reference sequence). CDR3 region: CASSLMQGANVLTF. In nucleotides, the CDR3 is TGTGCCAGCAGCTTGATGCAGGGGGCCAACGTCCTGACTTTC.

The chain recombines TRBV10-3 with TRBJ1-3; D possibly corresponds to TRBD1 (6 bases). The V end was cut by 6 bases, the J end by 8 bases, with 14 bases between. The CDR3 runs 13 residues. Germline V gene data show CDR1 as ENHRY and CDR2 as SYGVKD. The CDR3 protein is CAISQQGADTIYF. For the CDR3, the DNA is TGTGCCATCAGCCAACAGGGTGCGGACACCATATATTTT.

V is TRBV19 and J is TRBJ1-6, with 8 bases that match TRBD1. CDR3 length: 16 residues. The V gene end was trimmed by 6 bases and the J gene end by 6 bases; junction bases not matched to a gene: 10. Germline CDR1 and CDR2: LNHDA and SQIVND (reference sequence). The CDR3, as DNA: TGTGCCAGTAGCCGACAAGCAGGGGGCCCTAATTCACCCCTCCACTTT. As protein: CASSRQAGGPNSPLHF.

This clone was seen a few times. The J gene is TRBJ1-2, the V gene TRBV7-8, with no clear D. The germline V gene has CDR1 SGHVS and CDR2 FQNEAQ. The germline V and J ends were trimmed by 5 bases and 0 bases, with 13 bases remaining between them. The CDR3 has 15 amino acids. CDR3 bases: TGTGCCAGCAGCCCGACGGGGAGAGCTAACTATGGCTACACCTTC. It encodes CASSPTGRANYGYTF. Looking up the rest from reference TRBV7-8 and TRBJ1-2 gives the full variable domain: GAGVSQSPRYKVAKRGQDVALRCDPISGHVSLFWYQQALGQGPEFLTYFQNEAQLDKSGLPSDRFFAERPEGSVSTLKIQRTQQEDSAVYLCASSPTGRANYGYTFGSGTRLTVV.

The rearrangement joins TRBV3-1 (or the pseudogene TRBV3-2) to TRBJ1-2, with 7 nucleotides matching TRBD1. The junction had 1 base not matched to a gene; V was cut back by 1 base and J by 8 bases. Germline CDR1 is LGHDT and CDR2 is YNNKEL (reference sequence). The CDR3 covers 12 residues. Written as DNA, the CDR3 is TGTGCCAGCAGCCAAGCAGGGGGGGGCTACACCTTC. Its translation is CASSQAGGGYTF.

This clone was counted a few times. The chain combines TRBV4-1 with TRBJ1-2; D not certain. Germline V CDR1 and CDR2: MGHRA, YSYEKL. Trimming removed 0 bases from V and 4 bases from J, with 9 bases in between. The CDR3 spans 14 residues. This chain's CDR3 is CASSQDWAAYGYTF. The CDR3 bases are TGCGCCAGCAGCCAAGATTGGGCAGCCTATGGCTACACCTTC.

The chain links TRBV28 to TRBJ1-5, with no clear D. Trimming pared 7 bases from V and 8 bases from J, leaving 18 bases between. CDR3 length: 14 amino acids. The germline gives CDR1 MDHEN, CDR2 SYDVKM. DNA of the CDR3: TGTGCCAGCACCCCTAAAGAAATTGTAAAGCCCCAGCATTTT. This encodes CASTPKEIVKPQHF.

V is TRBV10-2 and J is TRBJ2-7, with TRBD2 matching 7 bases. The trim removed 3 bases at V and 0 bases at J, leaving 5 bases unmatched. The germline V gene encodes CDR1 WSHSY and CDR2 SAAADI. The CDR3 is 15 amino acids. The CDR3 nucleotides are TGCGCCAGCAGTGAATCAGGCGGGAGCTCCTACGAGCAGTACTTC. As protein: CASSESGGSSYEQYF.

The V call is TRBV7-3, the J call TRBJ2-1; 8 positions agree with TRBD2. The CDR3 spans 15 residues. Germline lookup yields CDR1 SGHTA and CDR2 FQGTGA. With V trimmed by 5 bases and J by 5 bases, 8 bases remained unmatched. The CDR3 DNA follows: TGTGCCAGCAGCACGGCGGGGGGCCAGCACAATGAGCAGTTCTTC. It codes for CASSTAGGQHNEQFF.

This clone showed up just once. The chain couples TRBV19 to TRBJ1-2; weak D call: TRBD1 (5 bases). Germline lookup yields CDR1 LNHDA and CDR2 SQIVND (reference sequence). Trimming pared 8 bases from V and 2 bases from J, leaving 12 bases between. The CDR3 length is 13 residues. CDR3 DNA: TGTGCCAGTGTCCAGGGCGGAAACTATGGCTACACCTTC. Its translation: CASVQGGNYGYTF.

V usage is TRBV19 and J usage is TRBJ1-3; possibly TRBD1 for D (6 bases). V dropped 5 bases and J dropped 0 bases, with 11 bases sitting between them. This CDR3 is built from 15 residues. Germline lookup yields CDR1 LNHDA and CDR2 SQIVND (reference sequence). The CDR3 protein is CASSRPTGSGNTIYF. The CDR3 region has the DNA TGTGCCAGTAGTCGACCGACAGGCTCTGGAAACACCATATATTTT.

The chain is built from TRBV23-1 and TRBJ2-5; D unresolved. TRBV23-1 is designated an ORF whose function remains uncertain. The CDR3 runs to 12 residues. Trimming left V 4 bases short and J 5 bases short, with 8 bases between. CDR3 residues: CASSPPRETQYF. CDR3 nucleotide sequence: TGCGCCAGCAGTCCCCCTCGGGAGACCCAGTACTTC.

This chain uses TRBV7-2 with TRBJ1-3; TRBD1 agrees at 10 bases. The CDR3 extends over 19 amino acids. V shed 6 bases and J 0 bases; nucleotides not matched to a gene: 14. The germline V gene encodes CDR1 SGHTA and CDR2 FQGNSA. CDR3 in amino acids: CASSRRDRGRIGSGNTIYF. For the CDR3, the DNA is TGTGCCAGCAGTCGACGGGACAGGGGAAGGATCGGCTCTGGAAACACCATATATTTT.